This T cell receptor (beta chain) was captured by sequencing in a study of cytomegalovirus exposure and HLA in healthy donors. Findings and limits, study-wide: Analysis was performed later, and it showed HLA-associated TCR beta chains to be more clonally expanded than equally common others. Highly shared variants forming one cluster were likely a sequencing artifact.

This clone was observed a handful of times. Its target is unknown. This PCR relied on a set of 60 Vbeta primers and 13 Jbeta primers. TCRdb's table, derived via immunoSEQ multiplex PCR, lists solely in-frame clones and lacks some. The sample carries 55,000 to 85,000 clones, roughly 78% recorded once. Trimming stripped 5 bases from V and 4 bases from J, with 11 bases between. CDR1 and CDR2 from the germline V gene are SEHNR and FQNEAQ (reference sequence). The CDR3 sequence is 13 residues long. The rearrangement links TRBV7-9 to TRBJ1-2; no firm D call. This TCR was recovered from a woman aged 35 to 49 in good health and CMV-seropositive. Sequenced material: PBMCs. CDR3 sequence reads: CASSVGESYGYTF. CDR3 DNA: TGTGCCAGCAGCGTCGGGGAAAGCTATGGCTACACCTTC.